Given below is one TCR beta chain in context. The sample comes from a study of cytomegalovirus exposure and HLA in healthy donors. PCR primers comprised 60 Vbeta and 13 Jbeta primers. Here immunoSEQ multiplex PCR was the method, and the copy in TCRdb shows in-frame clones only, minus some. The sample lists over 95,000 clones; around three quarters were seen once. Healthy bone marrow donors made up the cohort. Germline V lookup: CDR1 MGHDK, CDR2 SYGVNS. CDR3 length: 14 residues. Trimming removed 4 bases from V and 10 bases from J, with 18 bases in between. This clonotype was obtained from a female donor in good health and CMV-seronegative. The sample was PBMCs. V is TRBV25-1 and J is TRBJ2-3; tentative D call: TRBD2 (6 bases). The CDR3 DNA reads TGTGCCAGCAGTGTGAGTGGAGGGCAGGGACCGCAGTATTTT. This translates into CASSVSGGQGPQYF.